This T cell receptor beta chain was sequenced in a study of preoperative IRX-2 immunotherapy in early breast cancer. This table comes from immunoSEQ multiplex PCR, and its TCRdb copy is limited to in-frame clones, with some not included. The sample lists just over 25,000 clones, roughly four fifths seen once, with approximately 1.4% in the top ten. V gave up 5 bases and J gave up 6 bases; unmatched junction bases: 4. The CDR3 contains 13 residues. Germline V gene data show CDR1 as MDHEN and CDR2 as SYDVKM. The treatment denotes: preoperative locoregional IRX-2 cytokine immunotherapy. Samples came from a phase Ib trial of preoperative locoregional IRX-2 cytokine immunotherapy.

This TCR was recovered from a human donor with breast cancer. Here the sequenced sample was lymph node tissue, taken after IRX-2 immunotherapy. The rearrangement joins TRBV28 to TRBJ1-2, with 9 positions matching TRBD1. This CDR3 reads CASSKTGGNGYTF. CDR3 coding DNA: TGTGCCAGCAGTAAGACAGGGGGAAATGGCTACACCTTC.